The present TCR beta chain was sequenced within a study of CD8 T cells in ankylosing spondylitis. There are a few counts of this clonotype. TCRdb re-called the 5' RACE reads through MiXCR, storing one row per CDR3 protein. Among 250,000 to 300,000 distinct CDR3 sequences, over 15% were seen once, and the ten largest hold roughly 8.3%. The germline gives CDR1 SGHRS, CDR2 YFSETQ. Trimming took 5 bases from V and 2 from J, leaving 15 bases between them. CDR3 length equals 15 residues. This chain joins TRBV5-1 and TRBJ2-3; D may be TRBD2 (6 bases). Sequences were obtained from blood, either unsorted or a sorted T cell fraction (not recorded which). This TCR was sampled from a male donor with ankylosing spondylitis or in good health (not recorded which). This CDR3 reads CASRRWASDTDTQYF. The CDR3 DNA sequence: TGCGCCAGCAGGAGGTGGGCTAGCGACACAGATACGCAGTATTTT.